This is a list of T cell receptor beta chains from one sample in a study of CD8 T cells in Susac syndrome. Each CDR3 protein is one row after TCRdb ran MiXCR on the immunoSEQ multiplex PCR reads. Among more than 200,000 distinct CDR3 sequences, over 85% were seen once, and the ten largest hold roughly 0.07%. The sample taken for sequencing was CD4+ T cells from PBMCs. The receptors originated from a human donor with multiple sclerosis. CDR3s include the opening cysteine and the closing phenylalanine or tryptophan. A D gene is named only where the DNA matches it firmly. A clone size is listed for some rows: how often the clone was seen (once, few, many), or a class if it is expanded.

J: TRBJ2-4; V: TRBV12-3/TRBV12-4; D: NA; size: NA; DNA: TGTGCCAGCAGTTTATCCGCCCCCGGGGGCGGAAAAAACATTCAGTACTTC; CDR3: CASSLSAPGGGKNIQYF
J: TRBJ2-7; V: TRBV30; D: NA; size: NA; DNA: TGTGCCTGGAGTGTTTCCAGTTACGAGCAGTACTTC; CDR3: CAWSVSSYEQYF
J: TRBJ1-3; V: TRBV30; D: NA; size: once; DNA: TGTGCCTGGAGTAAGGGAATGGAAGGAAACACCATATATTTT; CDR3: CAWSKGMEGNTIYF
J: TRBJ2-7; V: TRBV27; D: TRBD2; size: NA; DNA: TGTGCCAGCAGTTTGGCGGGGGGAACCTACGAGCAGTACTTC; CDR3: CASSLAGGTYEQYF
J: TRBJ2-1; V: TRBV30; D: TRBD2; size: NA; DNA: TGTGCCCTGTGGGACTATAATGAGCAGTTCTTC; CDR3: CALWDYNEQFF
J: TRBJ2-7; V: TRBV10-3; D: NA; size: NA; DNA: TGTGCCATCAGTGAAGGGGCAGGGGTGTACGAGCAGTACTTC; CDR3: CAISEGAGVYEQYF
J: TRBJ1-2; V: TRBV12-3/TRBV12-4; D: NA; size: NA; DNA: TGTGCCAGCAGTTTAGGGGCAGACCTCGGCTACACCTTC; CDR3: CASSLGADLGYTF
J: TRBJ2-5; V: TRBV2; D: NA; size: once; DNA: TGTGCCAGCAGAGGACAGAAGTTTCAAGAGACCCAGTACTTC; CDR3: CASRGQKFQETQYF
J: TRBJ2-5; V: TRBV18; D: TRBD2; size: NA; DNA: TGTGCCAGCTCACCAAGGCCGGGACTAGCGGGAGGCCCCCAAGAGACCCAGTACTTC; CDR3: CASSPRPGLAGGPQETQYF
J: TRBJ2-1; V: TRBV5-6; D: TRBD2; size: NA; DNA: TGTGCCAGCAGCTTGGTAACTAGCGGGAGGGCCGTGGAGTTCTTC; CDR3: CASSLVTSGRAVEFF
J: TRBJ2-3; V: TRBV7-2; D: TRBD1; size: NA; DNA: TGTGCCAGCAGCTGGGACAGCTTCACAGATACGCAGTATTTT; CDR3: CASSWDSFTDTQYF
J: TRBJ2-3; V: TRBV7-2; D: NA; size: NA; DNA: TGTGCCAGCAGCTGGGGGCCTCGCACAGATACGCAGTATTTT; CDR3: CASSWGPRTDTQYF
J: TRBJ2-6; V: TRBV30; D: TRBD1; size: NA; DNA: TGTGCCTGCCGTAGGGACAGGGTTTACTCTGGGGCCAACGTCCTGACTTTC; CDR3: CACRRDRVYSGANVLTF
J: TRBJ1-2; V: TRBV11-2; D: NA; size: NA; DNA: TGTGCCAGCAGCCCTATAGGACAGAGTAACTATGGCTACACCTTC; CDR3: CASSPIGQSNYGYTF